This entry concerns a single T cell receptor beta chain. Antigen: not known. This sample was taken from a study of a mutant IDH1 vaccine in newly diagnosed glioma. The CDR3 contains 14 residues. CDR1 and CDR2 (germline): SGHRS, YFSETQ. V lost 4 bases and J lost 5; bases outside the gene matches: 1. Time point in this sample: week 5, during vaccination. A 20-mer mutant IDH1 peptide at 300 ug was injected subcutaneously with topical imiquimod. The data were produced by immunoSEQ multiplex PCR, yet TCRdb's version contains in-frame clones alone and is incomplete. This table holds roughly 39,000 clones, about 84% found once.

This clonotype was obtained from a man aged 35 to 55 with glioma. The chain joins TRBV5-1 to TRBJ1-6; 9 nucleotides match TRBD1. Sample: PBMCs, taken from a glioma patient whose treatment included an IDH1 peptide vaccine. The CDR3 loop reads CASSRTGDNSPLHF. Written as DNA, the CDR3 is TGCGCCAGCAGCCGGACAGGGGATAATTCACCCCTCCACTTT.